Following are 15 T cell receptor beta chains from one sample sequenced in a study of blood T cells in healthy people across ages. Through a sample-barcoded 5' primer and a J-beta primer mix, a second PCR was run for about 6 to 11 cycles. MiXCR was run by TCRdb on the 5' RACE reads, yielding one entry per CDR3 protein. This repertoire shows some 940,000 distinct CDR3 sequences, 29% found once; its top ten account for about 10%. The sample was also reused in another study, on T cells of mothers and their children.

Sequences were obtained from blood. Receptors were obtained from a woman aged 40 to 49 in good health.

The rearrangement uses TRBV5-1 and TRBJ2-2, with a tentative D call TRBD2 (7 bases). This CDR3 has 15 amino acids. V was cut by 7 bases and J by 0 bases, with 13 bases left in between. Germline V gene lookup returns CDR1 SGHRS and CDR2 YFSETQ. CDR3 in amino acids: CASCRGASNTGELFF. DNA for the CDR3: TGCGCCAGCTGCCGGGGGGCTTCGAACACCGGGGAGCTGTTTTTT.

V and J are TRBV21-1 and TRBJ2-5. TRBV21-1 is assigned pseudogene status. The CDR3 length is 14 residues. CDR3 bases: TGTGCCAGCAGCAAATTAGCTAAAGGAGAGACCCAGTACTTC. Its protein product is CASSKLAKGETQYF.

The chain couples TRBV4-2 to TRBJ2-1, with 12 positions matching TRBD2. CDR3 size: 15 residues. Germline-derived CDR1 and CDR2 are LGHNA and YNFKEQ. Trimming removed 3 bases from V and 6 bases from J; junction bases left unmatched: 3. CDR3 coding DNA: TGTGCCAGCAGCCACATGACTAGCGGGAGCAATGAGCAGTTCTTC. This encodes CASSHMTSGSNEQFF.

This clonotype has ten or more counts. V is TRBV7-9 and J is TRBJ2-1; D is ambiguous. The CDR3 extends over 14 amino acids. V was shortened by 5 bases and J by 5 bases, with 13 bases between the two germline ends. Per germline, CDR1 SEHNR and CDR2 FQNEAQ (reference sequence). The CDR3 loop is CASSQIALNNEQFF. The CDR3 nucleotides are TGTGCCAGCAGCCAGATCGCTCTGAACAATGAGCAGTTCTTC. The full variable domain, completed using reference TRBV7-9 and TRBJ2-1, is DTGVSQNPRHKITKRGQNVTFRCDPISEHNRLYWYRQTLGQGPEFLTYFQNEAQLEKSRLLSDRFSAERPKGSFSTLEIQRTEQGDSAMYLCASSQIALNNEQFFGPGTRLTVL.

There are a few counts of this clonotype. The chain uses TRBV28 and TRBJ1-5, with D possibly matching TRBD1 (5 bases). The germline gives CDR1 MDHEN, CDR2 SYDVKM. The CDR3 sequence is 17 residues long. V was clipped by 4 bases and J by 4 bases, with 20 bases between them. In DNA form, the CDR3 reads TGTGCCAGCAGTTCCTCCTATTTCGGGGGACTTAATCAGCCCCAGCATTTT. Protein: CASSSSYFGGLNQPQHF.

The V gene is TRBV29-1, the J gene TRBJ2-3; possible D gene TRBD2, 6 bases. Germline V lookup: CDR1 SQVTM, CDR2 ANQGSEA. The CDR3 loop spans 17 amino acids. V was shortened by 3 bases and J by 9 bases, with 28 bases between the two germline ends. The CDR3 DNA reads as TGCAGCGTTGAGCCTGGGCTTCGGGCGGGGAAGATCCCCACGCAGTATTTT. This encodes CSVEPGLRAGKIPTQYF.

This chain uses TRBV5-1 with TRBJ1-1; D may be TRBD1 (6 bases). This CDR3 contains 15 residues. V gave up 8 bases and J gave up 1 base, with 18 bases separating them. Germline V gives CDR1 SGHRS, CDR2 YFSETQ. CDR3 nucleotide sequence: TGCGCCAGTCCGTTTGGTGGGGGCCGGAACACTGAAGCTTTCTTT. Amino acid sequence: CASPFGGGRNTEAFF.

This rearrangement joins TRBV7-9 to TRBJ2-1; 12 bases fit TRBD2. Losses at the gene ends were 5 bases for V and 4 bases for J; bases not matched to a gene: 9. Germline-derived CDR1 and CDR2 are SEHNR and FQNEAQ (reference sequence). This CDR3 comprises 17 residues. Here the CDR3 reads CASSPNEGLAGYNEQFF. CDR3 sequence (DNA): TGTGCCAGCAGCCCTAATGAGGGACTAGCGGGTTACAATGAGCAGTTCTTC.

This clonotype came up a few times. CDR3 in amino acids: CAWGFGGAQETQYF. DNA of the CDR3: TGTGCCTGGGGTTTCGGGGGGGCTCAAGAGACCCAGTACTTC. The chain carries TRBV30 and TRBJ2-5; 8 nucleotides agree with TRBD2. Germline V gene sequence: CDR1 GTSNPN, CDR2 SVGIG (reference sequence). J gave up 2 bases and V 5 bases, and 7 bases lay outside the gene matches. The CDR3 sequence is 14 residues long.

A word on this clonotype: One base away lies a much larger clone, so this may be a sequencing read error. DNA for the CDR3: TGTGCCAGCAGCTCCTCCGGGACTAGGTTATCGTCCTCCTACAATGAGCAGTTCTTC. This encodes CASSSSGTRLSSSYNEQFF. The chain is built from TRBV7-9 and TRBJ2-1, with TRBD2 matching over 8 bases. The germline V gene encodes CDR1 SEHNR and CDR2 FQNEAQ (reference sequence). Trimming removed 4 bases from V and 0 bases from J; junction bases left unmatched: 14. This CDR3 has 19 residues.

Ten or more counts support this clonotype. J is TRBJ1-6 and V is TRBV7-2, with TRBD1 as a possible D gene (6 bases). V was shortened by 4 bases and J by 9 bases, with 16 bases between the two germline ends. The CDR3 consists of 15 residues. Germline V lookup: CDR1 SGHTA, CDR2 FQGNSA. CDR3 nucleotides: TGTGCCAGCAGCTCACAGGGCACCAGGAGTTCACCCCTCCACTTT. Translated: CASSSQGTRSSPLHF. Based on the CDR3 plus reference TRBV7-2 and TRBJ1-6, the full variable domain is GAGVSQSPSNKVTEKGKDVELRCDPISGHTALYWYRQSLGQGLEFLIYFQGNSAPDKSGLPSDRFSAERTGGSVSTLTIQRTQQEDSAVYLCASSSQGTRSSPLHFGNGTRLTVT.

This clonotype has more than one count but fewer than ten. The CDR3 region is CASSVQRIDSTDTQYF. Here the CDR3 DNA reads TGTGCCAGCAGCGTCCAACGTATCGACAGCACAGATACGCAGTATTTT. The chain has TRBV9 and TRBJ2-3; the D is unclear. The germline gives CDR1 SGDLS, CDR2 YYNGEE. V was cut by 2 bases and J by 0 bases, with 13 bases left in between. CDR3 length: 16 residues. Using reference TRBV9 and TRBJ2-3 for the parts outside the CDR3, the full variable domain is DSGVTQTPKHLITATGQRVTLRCSPRSGDLSVYWYQQSLDQGLQFLIQYYNGEERAKGNILERFSAQQFPDLHSELNLSSLELGDSALYFCASSVQRIDSTDTQYFGPGTRLTVL.

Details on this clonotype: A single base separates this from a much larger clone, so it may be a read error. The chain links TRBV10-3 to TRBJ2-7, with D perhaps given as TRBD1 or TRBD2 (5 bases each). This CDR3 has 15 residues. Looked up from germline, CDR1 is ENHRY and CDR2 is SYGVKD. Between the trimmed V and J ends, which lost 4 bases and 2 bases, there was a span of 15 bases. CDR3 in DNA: TGTGCCATCAGTGGGGACGGGTCGACGGCCTACGAGCAGTACTTC. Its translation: CAISGDGSTAYEQYF.

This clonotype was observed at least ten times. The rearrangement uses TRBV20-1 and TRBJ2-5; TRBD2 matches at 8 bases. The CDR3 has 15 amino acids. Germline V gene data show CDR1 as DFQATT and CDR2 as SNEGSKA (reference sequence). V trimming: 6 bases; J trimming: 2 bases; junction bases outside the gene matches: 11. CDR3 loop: CSARPKGTRQETQYF. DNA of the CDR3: TGCAGTGCACGCCCCAAGGGGACTAGGCAAGAGACCCAGTACTTC.

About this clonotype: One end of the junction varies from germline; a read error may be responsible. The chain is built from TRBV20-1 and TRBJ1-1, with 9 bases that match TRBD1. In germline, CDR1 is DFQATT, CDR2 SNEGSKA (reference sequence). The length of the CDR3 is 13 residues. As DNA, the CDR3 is TGCAGTGCCCCGACAGGGGGGTTCACTGAAACTTTCTTT. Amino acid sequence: CSAPTGGFTETFF.